The clone carrying this TCR beta chain has more than one count but fewer than ten. A junction boundary mismatches the germline segment, possibly from a read error. The CDR3 runs to 18 residues. Germline V gives CDR1 SGHVS, CDR2 FQNEAQ. This sample is part of a study of Graves' ophthalmopathy and Graves' hyperthyroidism. RNA transcripts yielded amplified TCR beta CDR3 regions. RT-PCR was first run with HTBI primers, then multiplex PCR in a second round. TCRdb recomputed calls from the multiplex PCR reads with MiXCR, one row per CDR3 protein. The data show about 1.1 million distinct CDR3 sequences, less than 45% seen once.

This sequence originates from an adult man with Graves' hyperthyroidism. Sequenced sample: peripheral blood or thyroid tissue (not recorded which). The chain employs TRBV7-8 and TRBJ1-4; TRBD1 matches at 8 bases. The DNA of the CDR3 is TGCGCCAGCAGCCAAGTTGTTGTCAAACAGGGGGTCGGGGAAAAACTGTTTTTT. As protein: CASSQVVVKQGVGEKLFF.